Listed below are T cell receptor beta chains from one sample, sequenced in a study of cytomegalovirus exposure and HLA in healthy donors. Generated by immunoSEQ multiplex PCR, the TCRdb table keeps only in-frame clones and is missing some. Among 70,000 or so clones listed, 90% to 95% were seen once. The sequenced sample consisted of PBMCs. Receptor source: a man aged 18 to 29 in good health and CMV-seropositive. Both conserved end residues are part of each CDR3. D genes are given only for firm matches. Clone size, where shown, is once, few, many, or a class for clones that have expanded.

- TRBJ2-1 18 TRBD2 TRBV28 TGTGCCAGCAGTTTTGCGGGCCCTAGCGGAAGTTCCTACAATGAGCAGTTCTTC CASSFAGPSGSSYNEQFF
once TRBJ2-3 14 TRBD1 TRBV13 TGTGCCAGCGCAAAAGGGACAGGGACAGATACGCAGTATTTT CASAKGTGTDTQYF
- TRBJ2-1 16 TRBD2 TRBV5-1 TGCGCCAGCAGCTTGGAAGCGGGACTCTCCTACAATGAGCAGTTCTTC CASSLEAGLSYNEQFF
- TRBJ2-7 11 TRBD1 TRBV6-5 TGTGCCAGCAGTGACAGGGTCGAGCAGTACTTC CASSDRVEQYF
- TRBJ2-7 11 TRBD1 TRBV30 TGTGCCTGGGACAGGGAAAACGAGCAGTACTTC CAWDRENEQYF
- TRBJ2-3 16 TRBD2 TRBV28 TGTGCCAGCACACCAACCGCCGCGGGAGGACGGTATACGCAGTATTTT CASTPTAAGGRYTQYF
once TRBJ2-1 11 - TRBV6-1 TGTGCCATACCTTTGGCCAATGAGCAGTTCTTC CAIPLANEQFF
- TRBJ1-2 13 TRBD1 TRBV5-1 TGCGCCAGCAGCCCCACAGGGGGGGATGGCTACACCTTC CASSPTGGDGYTF
- TRBJ2-1 12 - TRBV9 TGTGCCAGCAGCGGACGGGACTGGGAGCAGTTCTTC CASSGRDWEQFF
- TRBJ1-2 16 TRBD1 TRBV4-2 TGTGCCAGCAGCCAGGAAGACAGGGCCTCTAACTATGGCTACACCTTC CASSQEDRASNYGYTF
once TRBJ2-7 13 - TRBV7-6 TGTGCCAGCAGCTTAGATGCGGCCTACGAGCAGTACTTC CASSLDAAYEQYF
- TRBJ2-1 14 - TRBV7-9 TGTGCCAGCAGCTTAGTACTAACCATTGGGGAGCAGTTCTTC CASSLVLTIGEQFF
- TRBJ2-5 14 TRBD2 TRBV29-1 TGCAGCGTTGAATTAGCGGGAGAGGGGGAGACCCAGTACTTC CSVELAGEGETQYF
- TRBJ2-3 15 - TRBV13 TGTGCCAGCAGCCGGGTGGAGGAAAGCACAGATACGCAGTATTTT CASSRVEESTDTQYF
- TRBJ2-7 13 - TRBV7-6 TGTGCCAGCAGCCAGGGCAGTATCTACGAGCAGTACTTC CASSQGSIYEQYF
- TRBJ1-5 15 - TRBV7-8 TGTGCCAGCAGCTTTACGGTAGAGAGCAATCAGCCCCAGCATTTT CASSFTVESNQPQHF
- TRBJ1-4 13 TRBD1 TRBV6-5 TGTGCCAGCAGTTACAGGGGGCGCGAAAAACTGTTTTTT CASSYRGREKLFF
- TRBJ2-1 16 TRBD2 TRBV28 TGTGCCAGCAGCCTTGGACTAGCGGGAGTAGACAATGAGCAGTTCTTC CASSLGLAGVDNEQFF
- TRBJ2-7 15 TRBD1 TRBV5-6 TGTGCCAGCAGCCCCGGGACAGGGGTTTCCAACGAGCAGTACTTC CASSPGTGVSNEQYF
- TRBJ1-2 15 - TRBV30 TGTGCCTACACGACTGACCCCTTCGCTAACTATGGCTACACCTTC CAYTTDPFANYGYTF
- TRBJ1-2 15 TRBD1 TRBV29-1 TGCAGCGTTGAAGGGCAACAGGGGGCAGACTATGGCTACACCTTC CSVEGQQGADYGYTF
once TRBJ1-5 16 - TRBV5-8 TGTGCCAGCAGCTTGAGGGACAATGAGGGTTTTCGTCCCCAGCATTTT CASSLRDNEGFRPQHF
- TRBJ1-2 14 TRBD1 TRBV19 TGTGCCAGTAGTACCAATGGACAGGGTTATGGCTACACCTTC CASSTNGQGYGYTF
- TRBJ1-1 15 - TRBV5-6 TGTGCCAGCACCCATATGACAGAAAGTTACACTGAAGCTTTCTTT CASTHMTESYTEAFF
- TRBJ2-7 12 TRBD2 TRBV28 TGTGCCAGCGGGGAGGGGAACTACGAGCAGTACTTC CASGEGNYEQYF
- TRBJ2-5 16 TRBD2 TRBV13 TGTGCCAGCAGCTTCCTCCTACTCAGGGAGGGGGAGACCCAGTACTTC CASSFLLLREGETQYF
- TRBJ2-1 13 - TRBV28 TGTGCCAGCATGGTCGCGGGACGGGGTGAGCAGTTCTTC CASMVAGRGEQFF
- TRBJ1-2 11 - TRBV9 TGTGCCAGCAGCGACCCCAGGGGCTACACCTTC CASSDPRGYTF
- TRBJ1-4 14 - TRBV6-5 TGTGCCAGCACAGGTGTGGCAACTAATGAAAAACTGTTTTTT CASTGVATNEKLFF
- TRBJ2-2 13 - TRBV12-5 TGTGCTAGTGGGGCCCCTACTAGCGGGGAGCTGTTTTTT CASGAPTSGELFF
- TRBJ2-7 17 TRBD2 TRBV5-1 TGCGCCAGCAGCTTGCATGCTAGCGGGAGGACCGACCACGAGCAGTACTTC CASSLHASGRTDHEQYF
- TRBJ2-7 12 TRBD2 TRBV6-9 TGTGCCAGCAGGGGAGGGAGTTACGAGCAGTACTTC CASRGGSYEQYF
- TRBJ1-2 15 TRBD1 TRBV19 TGTGCCAGTAGCCACGACAGGGTAGGGGACTATGGCTACACCTTC CASSHDRVGDYGYTF
- TRBJ1-1 13 - TRBV27 TGTGCCAGCGGACTATCTTCGAACACTGAAGCTTTCTTT CASGLSSNTEAFF
- TRBJ1-5 18 TRBD1 TRBV28 TGTGCCAGCACCCCCTCGCCGGGACAGGTTTATAGCAATCAGCCCCAGCATTTT CASTPSPGQVYSNQPQHF
- TRBJ2-1 12 TRBD2 TRBV7-9 TGTGCCAGCAGCCATAGCGGGATTGCGCAGTTCTTC CASSHSGIAQFF
- TRBJ2-4 15 - TRBV13 TGTGCCAGCAGTATCGCTGATGGGGGGGCAAACATTCAGTACTTC CASSIADGGANIQYF